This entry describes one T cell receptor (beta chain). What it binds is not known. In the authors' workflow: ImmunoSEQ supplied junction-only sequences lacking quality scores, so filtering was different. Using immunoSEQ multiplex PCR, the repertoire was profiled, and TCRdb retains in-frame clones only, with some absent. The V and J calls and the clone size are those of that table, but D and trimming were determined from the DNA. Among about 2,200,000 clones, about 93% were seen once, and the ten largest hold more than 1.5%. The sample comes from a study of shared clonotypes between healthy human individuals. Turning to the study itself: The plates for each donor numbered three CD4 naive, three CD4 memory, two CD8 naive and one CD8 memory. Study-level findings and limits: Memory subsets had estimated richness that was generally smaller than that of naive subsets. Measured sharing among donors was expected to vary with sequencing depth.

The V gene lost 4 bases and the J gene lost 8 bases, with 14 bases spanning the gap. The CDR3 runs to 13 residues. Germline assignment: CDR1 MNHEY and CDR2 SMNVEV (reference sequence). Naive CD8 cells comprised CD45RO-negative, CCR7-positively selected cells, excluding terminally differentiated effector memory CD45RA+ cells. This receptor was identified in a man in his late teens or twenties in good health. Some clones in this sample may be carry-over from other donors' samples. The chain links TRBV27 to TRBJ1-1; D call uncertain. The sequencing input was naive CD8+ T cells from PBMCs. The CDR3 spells CASSSASSIEAFF. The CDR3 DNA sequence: TGTGCCAGCAGTTCAGCCAGTTCGATAGAAGCTTTCTTT.